A single T cell receptor (beta chain) is shown here with its context. The antigen is not known. The data were obtained in a study of T cell clones after liver transplantation. Study-level results: A significant post-transplant drop in circulating graft-donor-reactive CD4 TCRbeta sequences occurred in most of the 8 subjects.

This CDR3 region has 13 residues. Germline CDR1 and CDR2: SQVTM and ANQGSEA. V shed 6 bases, J shed 1 base, and the junction held 3 bases outside the gene matches. Sequencing used immunoSEQ multiplex PCR; TCRdb keeps in-frame clones, though not all of them. The sample includes over 8,500 clones, around 70% of them seen just once. This TCR was sampled from a human patient who received a liver transplant. Among the T cells, some may be from the graft donor. The material sequenced was CD4+ T cells from blood, taken around 32 months after liver transplant. The rearrangement links TRBV29-1 to TRBJ1-1; 9 bases line up with TRBD1. The CDR3 loop is CSVEDRGNTEAFF. CDR3 bases: TGCAGCGTAGAGGACAGGGGGAACACTGAAGCTTTCTTT. The full variable domain, with the rest looked up from reference TRBV29-1 and TRBJ1-1, is SAVISQKPSRDICQRGTSLTIQCQVDSQVTMMFWYRQQPGQSLTLIATANQGSEATYESGFVIDKFPISRPNLTFSTLTVSNMSPEDSSIYLCSVEDRGNTEAFFGQGTRLTVV.